The 26 T cell receptor beta chains listed next were all sequenced from one sample in a study of blood T cell repertoires in COVID-19. Clones were sequenced by immunoSEQ multiplex PCR, and TCRdb holds only the in-frame ones, with some missing. The sample yields approximately 350,000 clones, roughly 86% seen once. The sample taken for sequencing was peripheral blood. These receptors were taken from a woman in her 70s with COVID-19, enrolled during active disease.

The V call is TRBV4-3, the J call TRBJ1-4, with TRBD1 matching 8 bases. This CDR3 is 16 amino acids long. Germline V gene lookup returns CDR1 LGHNA and CDR2 YSLEER. Trimming cost V 2 bases and J 8 bases; bases outside gene matches: 10. The CDR3 nucleotides are TGCGCCAGCAGCCAACAATCGACAGGGGAGACGGAAAAACTGTTTTTT. It translates to CASSQQSTGETEKLFF.

V gene TRBV3-1 (or the pseudogene TRBV3-2) combines with J gene TRBJ1-2; D possibly corresponds to TRBD1 (6 bases). This CDR3 is built from 13 residues. With 2 bases removed from V and 5 bases from J, the gap between germline ends came to 9 bases. Germline V gene lookup returns CDR1 LGHDT and CDR2 YNNKEL (reference sequence). The CDR3, as DNA: TGTGCCAGCAGCCAACGAGGGGGTTATGGCTACACCTTC. Its protein is CASSQRGGYGYTF.

The rearrangement links TRBV6-5 to TRBJ2-7; a weak D match, TRBD2 (5 bases). The CDR3 is 14 residues long. CDR1 and CDR2 from the germline V gene are MNHEY and SVGAGI. V was trimmed by 6 bases and J by 2 bases, leaving 14 bases between them. CDR3 sequence reads: CASRVRAATYEQYF. DNA for the CDR3: TGTGCCAGCAGAGTGAGGGCGGCCACCTACGAGCAGTACTTC.

The CDR3 sequence: CASSTDGQGFYEQYF. CDR3 coding DNA: TGTGCCAGCAGTACCGACGGACAGGGGTTCTACGAGCAGTACTTC. This chain joins TRBV6-5 and TRBJ2-7; 9 nucleotides align to TRBD1. The ends lost 5 bases at V and 3 bases at J; junction bases unmatched: 8. Looked up from germline, CDR1 is MNHEY and CDR2 is SVGAGI. The CDR3 runs to 15 residues.

This rearrangement joins TRBV7-8 to TRBJ2-7; 10 nucleotides agree with TRBD2. Germline CDR1 SGHVS, CDR2 FQNEAQ. The CDR3 runs 15 residues. Trimming cost V 3 bases and J 5 bases; bases outside gene matches: 7. The CDR3 coding sequence is TGTGCCAGCAGCTTGAGCGGGGGGGCCGTCAACGAGCAGTACTTC. Translation: CASSLSGGAVNEQYF.

This chain joins TRBV7-9 and TRBJ1-1; TRBD1 is a possible D gene (6 bases). V was shortened by 8 bases and J by 1 base, with 14 bases between the two germline ends. CDR3 size: 14 residues. Germline V gene lookup returns CDR1 SEHNR and CDR2 FQNEAQ (reference sequence). The DNA of the CDR3 is TGTGCCAGCTTGGGGGGGACACAGAACACTGAAGCTTTCTTT. It yields the protein CASLGGTQNTEAFF. The whole variable domain, filled in from reference TRBV7-9 and TRBJ1-1, reads DTGVSQNPRHKITKRGQNVTFRCDPISEHNRLYWYRQTLGQGPEFLTYFQNEAQLEKSRLLSDRFSAERPKGSFSTLEIQRTEQGDSAMYLCASLGGTQNTEAFFGQGTRLTVV.

The chain uses TRBV29-1 and TRBJ2-2; D perhaps matches TRBD2 (5 bases). Trimming shortened V by 5 bases and J by 1 base, and 11 bases separated the two germline ends. CDR3 length equals 14 residues. Germline V lookup: CDR1 SQVTM, CDR2 ANQGSEA. This CDR3 reads CSVLLRGNTGELFF. The DNA of the CDR3 is TGCAGCGTTCTTCTCCGGGGGAACACCGGGGAGCTGTTTTTT.

The chain links TRBV7-6 to TRBJ1-6, with TRBD1 as a possible D gene (6 bases). The CDR3 is 15 residues long. Trimming left V 2 bases short and J 5 bases short, with 10 bases between. CDR1 and CDR2 (germline): SGHVS, FNYEAQ. CDR3 amino acids: CASSLTGNDNSPLHF. The CDR3 region has the DNA TGTGCCAGCAGCTTAACAGGGAACGATAATTCACCCCTCCACTTT.

The chain is built from TRBV5-1 and TRBJ2-5; the match to TRBD2 covers 12 bases. The CDR3 length is 15 residues. In germline, CDR1 is SGHRS, CDR2 YFSETQ. V shed 4 bases and J 5 bases; nucleotides not matched to a gene: 6. CDR3 loop: CASSALAGGPETQYF. The CDR3 DNA is TGCGCCAGCAGCGCACTAGCGGGGGGCCCGGAGACCCAGTACTTC.

The chain combines TRBV10-3 with TRBJ2-7; no firm D call. This CDR3 contains 13 residues. Looked up from germline, CDR1 is ENHRY and CDR2 is SYGVKD. Trimming took 2 bases from V and 1 from J, leaving 6 bases between them. The CDR3 DNA reads as TGTGCCATCAGTGAGCCTAATTCCTACGAGCAGTACTTC. Translation gives CAISEPNSYEQYF.

This clone was found a few times. The rearrangement uses TRBV18 and TRBJ1-2, with D perhaps TRBD1 (5 bases). In germline, CDR1 is KGHSH, CDR2 LQKENI. The germline V and J ends were trimmed by 1 base and 4 bases, with 10 bases remaining between them. The CDR3 runs 14 residues. As DNA, the CDR3 is TGTGCCAGCTCACCACTCAGGGAACTCTATGGCTACACCTTC. Protein: CASSPLRELYGYTF. Looking up the rest from reference TRBV18 and TRBJ1-2 gives the full variable domain: NAGVMQNPRHLVRRRGQEARLRCSPMKGHSHVYWYRQLPEEGLKFMVYLQKENIIDESGMPKERFSAEFPKEGPSILRIQQVVRGDSAAYFCASSPLRELYGYTFGSGTRLTVV.

The chain joins TRBV27 to TRBJ1-6, with D unclear. The germline V gene has CDR1 MNHEY and CDR2 SMNVEV (reference sequence). This CDR3 contains 11 residues. V was clipped by 2 bases and J by 14 bases, with 7 bases between them. The CDR3 reads CASSLRGALHF. Here the CDR3 DNA reads TGTGCCAGCAGTTTACGGGGTGCCCTCCACTTT.

This chain connects TRBV9 to TRBJ1-2; TRBD1 aligns across 8 bases. CDR3 length equals 15 residues. Trimming cost V 4 bases and J 8 bases; bases outside gene matches: 13. Germline CDR1 and CDR2: SGDLS and YYNGEE. CDR3 in amino acids: CASSPNLQGARGYTF. CDR3 in DNA: TGTGCCAGCAGCCCTAATCTTCAGGGGGCGCGAGGCTACACCTTC.

This CDR3 reads CASSQGSAYGYTF. Here the CDR3 DNA reads TGTGCCAGCAGCCAGGGGAGTGCCTATGGCTACACCTTC. V is TRBV7-9 and J is TRBJ1-2; TRBD1 might be the D (6 bases). The CDR3 is made up of 13 amino acids. The ends were cut back, 5 bases at V and 4 bases at J, with 11 bases in the middle. Germline V gene sequence: CDR1 SEHNR, CDR2 FQNEAQ (reference sequence).

The chain links TRBV7-8 to TRBJ1-2; 7 positions match TRBD1. The CDR3 extends over 13 amino acids. V lost 3 bases, J lost 5 bases, and 3 bases stayed unmatched. Germline lookup yields CDR1 SGHVS and CDR2 FQNEAQ. CDR3 amino acids: CASSFAGGYGYTF. The CDR3 nucleotides read TGTGCCAGCAGCTTTGCAGGGGGATATGGCTACACCTTC. Based on the CDR3 plus reference TRBV7-8 and TRBJ1-2, the full variable domain is GAGVSQSPRYKVAKRGQDVALRCDPISGHVSLFWYQQALGQGPEFLTYFQNEAQLDKSGLPSDRFFAERPEGSVSTLKIQRTQQEDSAVYLCASSFAGGYGYTFGSGTRLTVV.

The chain couples TRBV5-4 to TRBJ1-4, with D perhaps matching TRBD1 (6 bases). The V end was cut by 5 bases, the J end by 5 bases, with 13 bases between. This CDR3 has 14 amino acids. Germline V lookup: CDR1 SGHNT, CDR2 YYREEE (reference sequence). CDR3 sequence: CASSFDRINEKLFF. Here the CDR3 DNA reads TGTGCCAGCAGTTTCGACAGGATCAATGAAAAACTGTTTTTT. The full variable domain, with the rest looked up from reference TRBV5-4 and TRBJ1-4, is ETGVTQSPTHLIKTRGQQVTLRCSSQSGHNTVSWYQQALGQGPQFIFQYYREEENGRGNFPPRFSGLQFPNYSSELNVNALELDDSALYLCASSFDRINEKLFFGSGTQLSVL.

J is TRBJ1-4 and V is TRBV6-5; maybe TRBD1 (5 bases). Trimming cost V 11 bases and J 9 bases, with 13 bases left between them. Germline CDR1 is MNHEY and CDR2 is SVGAGI. The CDR3 runs to 11 residues. The CDR3 spells CAVGTPQKLFF. The CDR3 DNA sequence: TGTGCCGTCGGGACTCCTCAAAAACTGTTTTTT.

The V call is TRBV5-1, the J call TRBJ2-1, with TRBD1 matching over 9 bases. Looked up from germline, CDR1 is SGHRS and CDR2 is YFSETQ. The CDR3 runs to 14 residues. The trim removed 0 bases at V and 7 bases at J, leaving 2 bases unmatched. The CDR3 is CASSLGDRANEQFF. CDR3 in DNA: TGCGCCAGCAGCTTGGGGGACAGGGCTAATGAGCAGTTCTTC.

This clone is a singleton in its sample. The V call is TRBV12-5, the J call TRBJ1-5; D is possibly TRBD1 (5 bases). Germline V CDR1 and CDR2: LGHNT, FRNRAP. V lost 0 bases, J lost 3 bases, and 15 bases lay in between. This CDR3 has 17 residues. For the CDR3, the DNA is TGTGCTAGTGGTTTGGTAATTTCGGGGGTCCTCAATCAGCCCCAGCATTTT. Amino acids: CASGLVISGVLNQPQHF.

V and J are TRBV19 and TRBJ2-2; D might be TRBD1 (6 bases). The V gene lost 6 bases and the J gene lost 5 bases, with 13 bases spanning the gap. This CDR3 spans 14 amino acids. Germline loops: CDR1 LNHDA, CDR2 SQIVND (reference sequence). The CDR3 DNA is TGTGCCAGTAGAAGGACAGCGTATACCGGGGAGCTGTTTTTT. It translates to CASRRTAYTGELFF.

The V and J genes are TRBV27 and TRBJ1-1, with 7 positions matching TRBD1. Germline V gives CDR1 MNHEY, CDR2 SMNVEV (reference sequence). The CDR3 is 15 residues long. V trimming: 3 bases; J trimming: 3 bases; junction bases outside the gene matches: 7. The CDR3 loop is CASSLSGGRDTEAFF. The CDR3 nucleotides read TGTGCCAGCAGTTTGTCAGGGGGACGGGACACTGAAGCTTTCTTT.

This chain connects TRBV19 to TRBJ1-5; a weak D match, TRBD1 (5 bases). The V gene's germline CDR1 is LNHDA and CDR2 SQIVND (reference sequence). V dropped 4 bases and J dropped 6 bases, with 19 bases sitting between them. The CDR3 loop spans 16 amino acids. CDR3 coding DNA: TGTGCCAGTAGTACGCTTCAGGTGGGGGAGGGTCAGCCCCAGCATTTT. As protein: CASSTLQVGEGQPQHF. Using reference TRBV19 and TRBJ1-5 for the parts outside the CDR3, the full variable domain is DGGITQSPKYLFRKEGQNVTLSCEQNLNHDAMYWYRQDPGQGLRLIYYSQIVNDFQKGDIAEGYSVSREKKESFPLTVTSAQKNPTAFYLCASSTLQVGEGQPQHFGDGTRLSIL.

This clone was observed once. Written as DNA, the CDR3 is TGTGCCAGCAGCCCGATGGGGCTGCATGTGGTAAACTATGGCTACACCTTC. Translated: CASSPMGLHVVNYGYTF. The chain employs TRBV27 and TRBJ1-2; possibly TRBD1 for D (5 bases). Germline loops: CDR1 MNHEY, CDR2 SMNVEV (reference sequence). V lost 6 bases to trimming and J lost 2 bases, with 22 bases between them. This CDR3 comprises 17 residues.

This clone was observed a single time. The chain combines TRBV5-4 with TRBJ2-1, with 9 bases fitting TRBD1. The CDR3 has 16 amino acids. The germline gives CDR1 SGHNT, CDR2 YYREEE (reference sequence). V shed 1 base, J shed 2 bases, and the junction held 4 bases outside the gene matches. CDR3 nucleotide sequence: TGTGCCAGCAGCTTGCCCGGGACAGGGACCTACAATGAGCAGTTCTTC. As protein: CASSLPGTGTYNEQFF. Full variable domain (remainder filled in from reference TRBV5-4 and TRBJ2-1): ETGVTQSPTHLIKTRGQQVTLRCSSQSGHNTVSWYQQALGQGPQFIFQYYREEENGRGNFPPRFSGLQFPNYSSELNVNALELDDSALYLCASSLPGTGTYNEQFFGPGTRLTVL.

J is TRBJ1-2 and V is TRBV24-1; 7 positions match TRBD1. The CDR3 extends over 14 amino acids. After removal of 4 bases from V and 1 base from J, the junction contained 2 bases not matched to a gene. CDR1 and CDR2 (germline): KGHDR, SFDVKD. CDR3 DNA sequence: TGTGCCACCAGTGAGTCAGGGGGTAACTATGGCTACACCTTC. Translating gives CATSESGGNYGYTF.

In the case of this clone: At one of its ends the junction is not consistent with the germline gene, which may arise from a read error. V usage is TRBV19 and J usage is TRBJ1-5; weak D call: TRBD1 (6 bases). This CDR3 has 14 amino acids. Germline assignment: CDR1 LNHDA and CDR2 SQIVND (reference sequence). The CDR3 region has the DNA TGTGCCAGTAGCCCGACAGGAACCAATCATCCCCAGCATTTT. Protein sequence: CASSPTGTNHPQHF.